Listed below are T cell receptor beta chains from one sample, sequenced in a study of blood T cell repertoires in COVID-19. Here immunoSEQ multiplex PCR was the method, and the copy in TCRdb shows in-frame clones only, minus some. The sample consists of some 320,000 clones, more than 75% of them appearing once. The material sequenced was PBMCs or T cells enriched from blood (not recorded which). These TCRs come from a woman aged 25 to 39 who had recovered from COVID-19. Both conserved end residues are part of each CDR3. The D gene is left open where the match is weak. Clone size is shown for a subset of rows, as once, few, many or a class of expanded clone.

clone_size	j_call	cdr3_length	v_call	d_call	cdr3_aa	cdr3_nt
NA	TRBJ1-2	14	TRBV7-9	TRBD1	CASSQDRAVYGYTF	TGTGCCAGCAGCCAGGACAGGGCTGTCTATGGCTACACCTTC
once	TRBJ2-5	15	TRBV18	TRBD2	CASSRASGGEETQYF	TGTGCCAGCTCACGGGCTAGCGGGGGAGAAGAGACCCAGTACTTC
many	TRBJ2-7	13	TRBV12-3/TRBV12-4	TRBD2	CASSPGPAGEQYF	TGTGCCAGCAGCCCCGGCCCAGCGGGGGAGCAGTACTTC
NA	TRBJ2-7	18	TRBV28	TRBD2	CASSYWTSGGAIPYEQYF	TGTGCCAGCAGTTACTGGACTAGCGGGGGCGCAATCCCCTACGAGCAGTACTTC
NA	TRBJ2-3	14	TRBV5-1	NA	CASTTRGSTDTQYF	TGCGCCAGCACGACCAGAGGGTCCACAGATACGCAGTATTTT
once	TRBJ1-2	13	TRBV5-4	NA	CASSIQGLYGYTF	TGTGCCAGCAGCATACAGGGCCTTTATGGCTACACCTTC
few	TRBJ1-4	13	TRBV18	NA	CASSQGWDEKLFF	TGTGCCAGCTCTCAGGGGTGGGATGAAAAACTGTTTTTT
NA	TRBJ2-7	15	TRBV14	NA	CASSFNVGQQHEQYF	TGTGCCAGCAGCTTCAACGTCGGACAGCAACACGAGCAGTACTTC
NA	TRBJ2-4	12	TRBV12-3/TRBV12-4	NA	CASSLSPSLRYF	TGTGCCAGCAGTTTGAGTCCTTCCCTCCGGTACTTC
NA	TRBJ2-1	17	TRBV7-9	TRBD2	CASSLGLAGSGSNEQFF	TGTGCCAGCAGCTTAGGATTAGCGGGTTCAGGGAGCAATGAGCAGTTCTTC
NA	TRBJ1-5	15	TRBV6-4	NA	CASSLAHSPNQPQHF	TGTGCCAGCAGTCTCGCACATAGCCCCAATCAGCCCCAGCATTTT
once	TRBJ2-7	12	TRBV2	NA	CASSGQSDEQYF	TGTGCCAGCTCTGGACAAAGTGACGAGCAGTACTTC
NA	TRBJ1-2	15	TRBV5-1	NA	CASSSTVGGERGYTF	TGCGCCAGCAGCTCCACCGTAGGCGGGGAGAGAGGCTACACCTTC
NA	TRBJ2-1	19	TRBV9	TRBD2	CASSTGLAGGQRSDNEQFF	TGTGCCAGCAGCACCGGACTAGCGGGGGGGCAGCGGAGCGACAATGAGCAGTTCTTC